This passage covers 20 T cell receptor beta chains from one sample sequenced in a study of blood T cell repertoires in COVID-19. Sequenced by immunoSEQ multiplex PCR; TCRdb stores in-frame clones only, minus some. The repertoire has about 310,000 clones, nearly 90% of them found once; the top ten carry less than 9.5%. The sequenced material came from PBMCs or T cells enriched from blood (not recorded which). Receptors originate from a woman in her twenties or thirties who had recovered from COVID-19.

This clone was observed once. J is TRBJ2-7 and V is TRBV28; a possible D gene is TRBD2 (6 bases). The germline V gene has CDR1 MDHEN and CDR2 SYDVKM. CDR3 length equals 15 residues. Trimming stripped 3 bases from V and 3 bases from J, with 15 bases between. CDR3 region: CASSFGGDPYYEQYF. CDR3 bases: TGTGCCAGCAGTTTCGGAGGGGACCCCTACTACGAGCAGTACTTC.

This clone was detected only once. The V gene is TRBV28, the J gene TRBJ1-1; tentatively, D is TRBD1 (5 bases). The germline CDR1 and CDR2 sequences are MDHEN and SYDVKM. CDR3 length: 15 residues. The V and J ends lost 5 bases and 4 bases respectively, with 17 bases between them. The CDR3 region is CASSPPTGRGTEAFF. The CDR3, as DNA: TGTGCCAGCAGTCCGCCTACAGGAAGAGGCACTGAAGCTTTCTTT.

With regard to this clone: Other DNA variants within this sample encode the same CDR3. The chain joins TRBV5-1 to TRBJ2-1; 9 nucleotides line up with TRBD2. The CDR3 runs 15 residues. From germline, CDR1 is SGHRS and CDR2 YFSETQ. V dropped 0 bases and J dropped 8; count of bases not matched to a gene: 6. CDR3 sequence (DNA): TGCGCCAGCAGCTTGGGACTAGCGGACTTAGATGAGCAGTTCTTC. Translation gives CASSLGLADLDEQFF.

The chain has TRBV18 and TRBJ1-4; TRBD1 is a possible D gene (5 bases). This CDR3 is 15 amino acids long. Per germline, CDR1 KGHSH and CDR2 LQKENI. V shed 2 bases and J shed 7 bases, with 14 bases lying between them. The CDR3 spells CASSPSSGGGEKLFF. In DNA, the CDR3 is TGTGCCAGCTCACCATCTTCCGGGGGTGGTGAAAAACTGTTTTTT.

The CDR3 region is CASSSLDRGQGETQYF. Here the CDR3 DNA reads TGTGCCAGCAGTTCCTTGGACAGGGGGCAGGGAGAGACCCAGTACTTC. The chain is built from TRBV28 and TRBJ2-5, with TRBD1 matching 11 bases. Unmatched junction bases numbered 8, after V lost 4 bases and J lost 4 bases. CDR3 length: 16 amino acids. Germline V gene data show CDR1 as MDHEN and CDR2 as SYDVKM.

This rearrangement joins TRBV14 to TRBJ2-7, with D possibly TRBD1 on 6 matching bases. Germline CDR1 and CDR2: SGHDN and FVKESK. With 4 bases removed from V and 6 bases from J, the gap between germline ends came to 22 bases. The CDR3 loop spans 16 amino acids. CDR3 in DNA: TGTGCCAGCAGCCTTCATACAGGGATTTTAACGGGCGAGCAGTACTTC. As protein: CASSLHTGILTGEQYF. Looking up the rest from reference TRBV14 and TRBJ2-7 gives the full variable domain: EAGVTQFPSHSVIEKGQTVTLRCDPISGHDNLYWYRRVMGKEIKFLLHFVKESKQDESGMPNNRFLAERTGGTYSTLKVQPAELEDSGVYFCASSLHTGILTGEQYFGPGTRLTVT.

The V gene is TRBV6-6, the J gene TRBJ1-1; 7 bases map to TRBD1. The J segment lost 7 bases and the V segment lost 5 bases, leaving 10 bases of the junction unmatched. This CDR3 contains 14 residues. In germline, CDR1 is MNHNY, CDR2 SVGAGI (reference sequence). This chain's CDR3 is CASSPRDRIDEAFF. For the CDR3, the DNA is TGTGCCAGCAGTCCGAGGGACAGAATAGATGAAGCTTTCTTT.

In DNA form, the CDR3 reads TGTGCCAGCAGTCAACAGGGACCCTATGGCTACACCTTC. This sequence encodes CASSQQGPYGYTF. This chain joins TRBV28 and TRBJ1-2, with D possibly TRBD1 on 6 matching bases. V lost 5 bases and J lost 4, with 11 bases in between. CDR1 MDHEN and CDR2 SYDVKM come from the germline V gene. The CDR3 extends over 13 amino acids.

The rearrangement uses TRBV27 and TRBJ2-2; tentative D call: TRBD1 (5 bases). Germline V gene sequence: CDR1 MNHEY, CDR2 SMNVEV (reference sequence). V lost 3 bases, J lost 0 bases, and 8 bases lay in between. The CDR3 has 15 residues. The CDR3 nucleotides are TGTGCCAGCAGTTTTGGGGCTACGAACACCGGGGAGCTGTTTTTT. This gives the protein CASSFGATNTGELFF.

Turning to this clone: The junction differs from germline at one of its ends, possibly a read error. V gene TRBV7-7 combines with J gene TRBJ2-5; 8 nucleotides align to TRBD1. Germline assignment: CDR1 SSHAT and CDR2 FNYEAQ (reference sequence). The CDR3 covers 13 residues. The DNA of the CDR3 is TGTGCTAGCAGCACAGGGGGCCAAGAGACCCAGTACTTC. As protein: CASSTGGQETQYF.

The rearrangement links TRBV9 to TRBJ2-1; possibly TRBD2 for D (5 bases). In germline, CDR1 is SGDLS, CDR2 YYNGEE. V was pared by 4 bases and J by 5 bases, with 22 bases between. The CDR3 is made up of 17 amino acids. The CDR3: CASSFTLGPNENNEQFF. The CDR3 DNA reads TGTGCCAGCAGCTTTACACTAGGCCCGAATGAGAACAATGAGCAGTTCTTC.

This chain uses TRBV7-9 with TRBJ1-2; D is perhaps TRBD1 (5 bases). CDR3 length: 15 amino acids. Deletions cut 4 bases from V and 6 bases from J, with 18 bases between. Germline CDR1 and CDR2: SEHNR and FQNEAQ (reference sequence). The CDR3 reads CASSYPGHREDGYTF. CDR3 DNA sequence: TGTGCCAGCAGCTACCCAGGACACCGAGAGGATGGCTACACCTTC.

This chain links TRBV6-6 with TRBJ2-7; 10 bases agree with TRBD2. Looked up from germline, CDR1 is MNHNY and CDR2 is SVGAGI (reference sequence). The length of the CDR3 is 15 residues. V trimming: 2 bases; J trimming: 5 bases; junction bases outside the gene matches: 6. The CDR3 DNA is TGTGCCAGCAGTTACGGGCCTAGCGGGAGACACGAGCAGTACTTC. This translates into CASSYGPSGRHEQYF.

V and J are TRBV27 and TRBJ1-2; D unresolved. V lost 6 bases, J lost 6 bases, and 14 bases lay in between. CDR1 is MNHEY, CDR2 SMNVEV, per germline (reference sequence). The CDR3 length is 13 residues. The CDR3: CASSRTGRNGYTF. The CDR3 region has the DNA TGTGCCAGCAGCCGGACTGGACGAAATGGCTACACCTTC.

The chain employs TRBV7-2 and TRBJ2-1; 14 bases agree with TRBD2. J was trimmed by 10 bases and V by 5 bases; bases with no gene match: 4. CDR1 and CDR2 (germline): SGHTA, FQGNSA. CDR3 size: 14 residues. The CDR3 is CASSIGLAGGEQFF. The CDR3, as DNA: TGTGCCAGCAGCATCGGACTAGCGGGAGGCGAGCAGTTCTTC.

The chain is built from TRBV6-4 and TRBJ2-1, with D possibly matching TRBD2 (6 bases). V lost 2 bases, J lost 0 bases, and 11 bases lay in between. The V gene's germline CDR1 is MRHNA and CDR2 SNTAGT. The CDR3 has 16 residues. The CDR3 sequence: CASSDIGGISYNEQFF. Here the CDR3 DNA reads TGTGCCAGCAGTGACATCGGAGGGATCTCCTACAATGAGCAGTTCTTC.

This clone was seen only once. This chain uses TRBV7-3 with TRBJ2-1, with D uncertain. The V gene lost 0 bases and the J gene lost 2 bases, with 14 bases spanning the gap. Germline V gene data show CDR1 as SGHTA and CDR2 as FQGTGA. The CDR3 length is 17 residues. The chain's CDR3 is CASSLTSYYEAYNEQFF. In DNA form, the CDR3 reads TGTGCCAGCAGCTTAACGTCGTACTATGAGGCCTACAATGAGCAGTTCTTC.

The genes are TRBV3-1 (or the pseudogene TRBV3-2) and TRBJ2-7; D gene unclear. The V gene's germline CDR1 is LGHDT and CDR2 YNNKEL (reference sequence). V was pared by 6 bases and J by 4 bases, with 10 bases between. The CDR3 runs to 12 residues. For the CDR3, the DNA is TGTGCCAGCAGTCCCAGCGTGTACGAGCAGTACTTC. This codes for CASSPSVYEQYF.

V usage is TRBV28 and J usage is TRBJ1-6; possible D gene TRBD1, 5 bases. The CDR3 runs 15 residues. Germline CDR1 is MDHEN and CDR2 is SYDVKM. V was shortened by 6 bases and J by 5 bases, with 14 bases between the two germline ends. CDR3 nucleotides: TGTGCCAGCAGCCGCAGAGACAGTAATAATTCACCCCTCCACTTT. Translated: CASSRRDSNNSPLHF.

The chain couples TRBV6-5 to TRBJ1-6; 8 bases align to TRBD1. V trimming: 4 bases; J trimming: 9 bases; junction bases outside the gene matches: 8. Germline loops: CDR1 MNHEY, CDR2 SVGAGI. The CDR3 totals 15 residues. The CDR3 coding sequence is TGTGCCAGCAGTTCCCGGACAGGGAATGGTTCACCCCTCCACTTT. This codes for CASSSRTGNGSPLHF.